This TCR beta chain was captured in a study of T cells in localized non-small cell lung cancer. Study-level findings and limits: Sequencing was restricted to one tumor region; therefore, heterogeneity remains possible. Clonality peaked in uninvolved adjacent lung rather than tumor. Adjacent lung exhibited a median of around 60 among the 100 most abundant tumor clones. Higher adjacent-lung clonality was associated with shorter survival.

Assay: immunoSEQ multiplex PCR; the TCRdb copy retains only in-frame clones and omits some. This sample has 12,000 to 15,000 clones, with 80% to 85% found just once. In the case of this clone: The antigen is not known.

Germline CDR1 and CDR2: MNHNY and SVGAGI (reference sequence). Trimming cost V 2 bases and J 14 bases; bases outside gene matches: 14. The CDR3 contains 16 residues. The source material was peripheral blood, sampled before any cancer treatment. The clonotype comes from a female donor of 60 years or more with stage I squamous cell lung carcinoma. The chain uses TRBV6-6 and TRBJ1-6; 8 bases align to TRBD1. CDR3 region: CASSYAPRGLSPTLHF. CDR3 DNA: TGTGCCAGCAGTTACGCGCCCAGGGGGCTTTCCCCCACCCTCCACTTT.